Each of the 27 T cell receptor beta chains below was sequenced from the same sample in a study of OX40 agonist ivuxolimab in advanced cancers. Sequenced by immunoSEQ multiplex PCR; TCRdb stores in-frame clones only, minus some. The sample contains about 21,000 clones, roughly four fifths of which appear only once. This sample comprised CD4+ or CD8+ T cells sorted from blood, obtained in a trial of the OX40 agonist ivuxolimab. All receptors derive from an adult with an advanced solid tumor such as melanoma, head and neck, liver or kidney cancer.

V gene TRBV28 combines with J gene TRBJ2-4, with a weak D call TRBD1 (6 bases). The CDR3 runs to 15 residues. Germline V CDR1 and CDR2: MDHEN, SYDVKM. V was shortened by 5 bases and J by 1 base, with 12 bases between the two germline ends. This chain's CDR3 is CASSGGGEAKNIQYF. CDR3 coding DNA: TGTGCCAGCAGTGGGGGCGGCGAGGCCAAAAACATTCAGTACTTC.

The J gene is TRBJ2-7, the V gene TRBV7-2; 11 bases align to TRBD2. CDR1 is SGHTA and CDR2 is FQGNSA in the germline V gene. CDR3 length: 14 residues. After removal of 7 bases from V and 1 base from J, the junction contained 3 bases not matched to a gene. The CDR3 spells CASTPSGGSYEQYF. CDR3 nucleotide sequence: TGTGCCAGCACCCCTAGCGGGGGGTCCTACGAGCAGTACTTC.

In its sample, this clone was seen once. CDR3: CAWSVPGVYGYTF. For the CDR3, the DNA is TGTGCCTGGAGTGTACCGGGGGTCTATGGCTACACCTTC. The chain combines TRBV30 with TRBJ1-2, with a possible D match to TRBD1 (5 bases). This CDR3 has 13 amino acids. Trimming left V 0 bases short and J 4 bases short, with 9 bases between. Germline assignment: CDR1 GTSNPN and CDR2 SVGIG (reference sequence). Drawing the rest from reference TRBV30 and TRBJ1-2, the complete variable domain is SQTIHQWPATLVQPVGSPLSLECTVEGTSNPNLYWYRQAAGRGLQLLFYSVGIGQISSEVPQNLSASRPQDRQFILSSKKLLLSDSGFYLCAWSVPGVYGYTFGSGTRLTVV.

The rearrangement joins TRBV5-1 to TRBJ2-7, with D unresolved. CDR3 length: 15 residues. Per the germline V gene, CDR1 is SGHRS and CDR2 is YFSETQ. Trimming left V 1 base short and J 1 base short, with 12 bases between. CDR3 sequence reads: CASSLSLPGSYEQYF. The CDR3 DNA is TGCGCCAGCAGCTTGTCACTTCCCGGGTCCTACGAGCAGTACTTC.

The chain employs TRBV7-2 and TRBJ1-2; TRBD1 agrees at 9 bases. Germline loops: CDR1 SGHTA, CDR2 FQGNSA. The CDR3 has 16 residues. V trimming: 1 base; J trimming: 8 bases; junction bases outside the gene matches: 11. CDR3 in amino acids: CASSLVRGGTGRGYTF. The CDR3 DNA reads as TGTGCCAGCAGCTTAGTGAGGGGCGGGACAGGGCGCGGCTACACCTTC.

The chain joins TRBV10-2 to TRBJ1-2, with a possible D match to TRBD1 (6 bases). V gave up 2 bases and J gave up 4 bases, with 14 bases separating them. Germline values: CDR1 WSHSY, CDR2 SAAADI. This CDR3 is 15 amino acids long. CDR3 coding DNA: TGCGCCAGCAGTGAGGGGGCGGGGGCGGGCTATGGCTACACCTTC. Residues: CASSEGAGAGYGYTF.

The gene calls are TRBV11-2 and TRBJ2-1; maybe TRBD1 (6 bases). With 5 bases removed from V and 2 bases from J, the gap between germline ends came to 13 bases. The germline CDR1 and CDR2 sequences are SGHAT and FQNNGV. This CDR3 is 15 amino acids long. CDR3 DNA: TGTGCCAGCAGCCCAAGTAGGGGGACCTACAATGAGCAGTTCTTC. It yields the protein CASSPSRGTYNEQFF. The whole variable domain, filled in from reference TRBV11-2 and TRBJ2-1, reads EAGVAQSPRYKIIEKRQSVAFWCNPISGHATLYWYQQILGQGPKLLIQFQNNGVVDDSQLPKDRFSAERLKGVDSTLKIQPAKLEDSAVYLCASSPSRGTYNEQFFGPGTRLTVL.

This clone appeared once. The rearrangement joins TRBV28 to TRBJ1-3; unclear D gene. Germline CDR1 and CDR2: MDHEN and SYDVKM. This CDR3 has 14 residues. V lost 8 bases to trimming and J lost 4 bases, with 15 bases between them. The CDR3 nucleotides are TGTGCCAGCTTAGCTCCCTCCACAGGAAACACCATATATTTT. Its translation is CASLAPSTGNTIYF.

The chain is built from TRBV28 and TRBJ1-5, with D unresolved. Germline V gene data show CDR1 as MDHEN and CDR2 as SYDVKM. The V end was cut by 3 bases, the J end by 2 bases, with 11 bases between. The CDR3 consists of 15 residues. CDR3 in DNA: TGTGCCAGCAGTTTCGGCTCGGGCGGCAATCAGCCCCAGCATTTT. This sequence encodes CASSFGSGGNQPQHF. Variable domain in full (rest from reference TRBV28 and TRBJ1-5): DVKVTQSSRYLVKRTGEKVFLECVQDMDHENMFWYRQDPGLGLRLIYFSYDVKMKEKGDIPEGYSVSREKKERFSLILESASTNQTSMYLCASSFGSGGNQPQHFGDGTRLSIL.

Note on this clone: Other DNA sequences in this specimen translate into the identical CDR3. This chain connects TRBV4-1 to TRBJ1-5; unclear D gene. CDR1 MGHRA and CDR2 YSYEKL come from the germline V gene. The CDR3 has 14 amino acids. V lost 1 base and J 4 bases, leaving 8 bases between the germline ends. Here the CDR3 DNA reads TGCGCCAGCAGCCAAGTAGGTGGGAATCAGCCCCAGCATTTT. Its protein product is CASSQVGGNQPQHF.

The chain couples TRBV6-1 to TRBJ2-2; 11 positions match TRBD1. V lost 4 bases and J lost 9; bases outside the gene matches: 10. The CDR3 totals 16 residues. The germline gives CDR1 MNHNS, CDR2 SASEGT. The CDR3, as DNA: TGTGCCAGCAGTGGACTGGGGACAGGGGGTCACCGGGAGCTGTTTTTT. Translated: CASSGLGTGGHRELFF.

The genes are TRBV7-3 and TRBJ2-1; D is uncertain. V was trimmed by 0 bases and J by 9 bases, leaving 9 bases between them. The CDR3 totals 13 residues. Germline CDR1 and CDR2: SGHTA and FQGTGA. CDR3 nucleotides: TGTGCCAGCAGCTTAACCGCTAGAGGTGAGCAGTTCTTC. Translating gives CASSLTARGEQFF. The full variable domain, in which reference TRBV7-3 and TRBJ2-1 provide the parts outside the CDR3, is GAGVSQTPSNKVTEKGKYVELRCDPISGHTALYWYRQSLGQGPEFLIYFQGTGAADDSGLPNDRFFAVRPEGSVSTLKIQRTERGDSAVYLCASSLTARGEQFFGPGTRLTVL.

J is TRBJ2-2 and V is TRBV18, with 8 bases that match TRBD2. CDR3 length: 15 residues. V lost 1 base to trimming and J lost 4 bases; unmatched junction nucleotides: 2. Germline V lookup: CDR1 KGHSH, CDR2 LQKENI. Written as DNA, the CDR3 is TGTGCCAGCTCACCACAGACTAGCGCCACCGGGGAGCTGTTTTTT. Translating it yields CASSPQTSATGELFF.

The chain is built from TRBV7-9 and TRBJ1-1, with TRBD1 matching 7 bases. CDR3 length: 14 amino acids. Germline V gene sequence: CDR1 SEHNR, CDR2 FQNEAQ (reference sequence). J gave up 7 bases and V 1 base, and 6 bases lay outside the gene matches. The CDR3 DNA is TGTGCCAGCAGCTTAGTATCGCAGGGGGGTGAAGCTTTCTTT. This codes for CASSLVSQGGEAFF.

V usage is TRBV11-3 and J usage is TRBJ2-7, with 10 bases that match TRBD2. Per germline, CDR1 SGHNT and CDR2 YENEEA. The trim removed 3 bases at V and 2 bases at J, leaving 13 bases unmatched. This CDR3 has 18 residues. CDR3 in DNA: TGTGCCAGCAGCTTTCGAGATCCAGCGGGAGGGCCTACCTACGAGCAGTACTTC. Protein: CASSFRDPAGGPTYEQYF.

The J gene is TRBJ2-3, the V gene TRBV7-9; TRBD2 aligns across 8 bases. Germline assignment: CDR1 SEHNR and CDR2 FQNEAQ (reference sequence). V gave up 2 bases and J gave up 6 bases; unmatched junction bases: 7. CDR3 length: 15 residues. CDR3 sequence reads: CASSLFSGTSDTQYF. The CDR3 DNA sequence: TGTGCCAGCAGCTTATTTAGCGGGACAAGCGATACGCAGTATTTT.

The rearrangement uses TRBV6-5 and TRBJ2-2; 7 bases map to TRBD1. After removal of 6 bases from V and 2 bases from J, the junction contained 6 bases not matched to a gene. There are 15 residues in the CDR3. Germline V gene lookup returns CDR1 MNHEY and CDR2 SVGAGI. CDR3 sequence: CASRQGQANTGELFF. In DNA, the CDR3 is TGTGCCAGCAGACAAGGACAGGCAAACACCGGGGAGCTGTTTTTT.

V is TRBV19 and J is TRBJ2-7, with 7 bases fitting TRBD1. The V gene end was trimmed by 6 bases and the J gene end by 1 base; junction bases not matched to a gene: 6. Germline V CDR1 and CDR2: LNHDA, SQIVND (reference sequence). The CDR3 sequence is 14 residues long. CDR3 residues: CASRRTGHSYEQYF. CDR3 DNA: TGTGCCAGTAGACGGACAGGACATTCCTACGAGCAGTACTTC.

This chain uses TRBV12-2 with TRBJ1-2; the table's D call, TRBD1, has no DNA check behind it. TRBV12-2 is a documented pseudogene. The CDR3 loop spans 13 amino acids. CDR3 sequence reads: CASRSGTGFGYTF. CDR3 sequence (DNA): TGTGCAAGTCGCTCCGGGACAGGGTTCGGCTACACCTTC.

V gene TRBV11-2 combines with J gene TRBJ2-3; the match to TRBD2 covers 12 bases. The CDR3 is 16 amino acids. V was clipped by 4 bases and J by 4 bases; unmatched bases: 6. Germline V gene lookup returns CDR1 SGHAT and CDR2 FQNNGV. In nucleotides, the CDR3 is TGTGCCAGCAGCTCACCTAGCGGGGGGGCCGCAGATACGCAGTATTTT. Its protein is CASSSPSGGAADTQYF.

J is TRBJ1-5 and V is TRBV6-1, with D perhaps matching TRBD1 (6 bases). CDR1 and CDR2 (germline): MNHNS, SASEGT. V was shortened by 8 bases and J by 1 base, with 12 bases between the two germline ends. The CDR3 covers 14 residues. The CDR3 loop is CASETGGSNQPQHF. The CDR3, as DNA: TGTGCCAGCGAGACAGGAGGGAGCAATCAGCCCCAGCATTTT.

The J gene is TRBJ1-6, the V gene TRBV30; 9 nucleotides align to TRBD1. V was pared by 5 bases and J by 9 bases, with 8 bases of the junction left unmatched. CDR3 length: 14 residues. Germline assignment: CDR1 GTSNPN and CDR2 SVGIG (reference sequence). The CDR3 nucleotides read TGTGCCTGGGCCAACGGACAGGGGTTTTCACCCCTCCACTTT. Amino acids: CAWANGQGFSPLHF.

This clone was seen only once. The chain is built from TRBV18 and TRBJ2-7; 9 bases are shared with TRBD1. With V trimmed by 0 bases and J by 3 bases, 6 bases remained unmatched. The CDR3 is made up of 16 amino acids. Germline CDR1 and CDR2: KGHSH and LQKENI. The CDR3 spells CASSPPEGTGFYEQYF. In nucleotides, the CDR3 is TGTGCCAGCTCACCACCGGAAGGGACAGGGTTCTACGAGCAGTACTTC.

The chain joins TRBV5-1 to TRBJ2-1; the match to TRBD2 covers 10 bases. This CDR3 has 16 amino acids. CDR1 is SGHRS, CDR2 YFSETQ, per germline. The V segment lost 5 bases and the J segment 4 bases; nucleotides outside the gene matches: 9. CDR3 nucleotides: TGCGCCAGCAGTTCCGCTAGCGGGGGCCTATACAATGAGCAGTTCTTC. Its translation: CASSSASGGLYNEQFF.

J is TRBJ1-3 and V is TRBV18, with unresolved D. Trimming removed 2 bases from V and 0 bases from J, with 8 bases in between. Germline CDR1 and CDR2: KGHSH and LQKENI. The CDR3 sequence is 15 residues long. The CDR3 loop is CASSPTSSSGNTIYF. DNA for the CDR3: TGTGCCAGCTCACCAACATCAAGCTCTGGAAACACCATATATTTT.

The chain has TRBV5-8 and TRBJ1-6; 9 bases map to TRBD1. The CDR3 is made up of 14 amino acids. With V trimmed by 4 bases and J by 7 bases, 3 bases remained unmatched. Germline V gives CDR1 SGHTS, CDR2 YDEGEE. DNA for the CDR3: TGTGCCAGCAGCGTGGACAGGGGAAATTCACCCCTCCACTTT. Translating gives CASSVDRGNSPLHF.

The chain links TRBV10-3 to TRBJ2-1; 8 bases line up with TRBD1. CDR1 and CDR2 from the germline V gene are ENHRY and SYGVKD. The CDR3 extends over 14 amino acids. Trimming removed 8 bases from V and 0 bases from J; junction bases left unmatched: 3. CDR3 nucleotides: TGTGCCATCCGCGGACAGGGCTCCTACAATGAGCAGTTCTTC. This gives the protein CAIRGQGSYNEQFF.